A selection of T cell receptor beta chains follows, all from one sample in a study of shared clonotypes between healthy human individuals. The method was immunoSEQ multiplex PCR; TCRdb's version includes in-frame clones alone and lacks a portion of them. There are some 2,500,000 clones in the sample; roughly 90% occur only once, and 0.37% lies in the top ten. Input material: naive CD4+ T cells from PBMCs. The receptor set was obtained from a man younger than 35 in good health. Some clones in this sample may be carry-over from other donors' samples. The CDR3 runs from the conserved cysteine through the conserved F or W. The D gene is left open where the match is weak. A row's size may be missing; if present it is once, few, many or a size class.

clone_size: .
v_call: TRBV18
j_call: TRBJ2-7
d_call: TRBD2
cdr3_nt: TGTGCCAGCTCACCACGGCTAGCGGGGAGCTCATGGGGGGAGCAGTACTTC
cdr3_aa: CASSPRLAGSSWGEQYF

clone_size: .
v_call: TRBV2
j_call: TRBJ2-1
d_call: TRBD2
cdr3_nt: TGTGCCAGTAGACCGGGACTAGCGGGAGGGCTATCTTACAATGAGCAGTTCTTC
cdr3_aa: CASRPGLAGGLSYNEQFF

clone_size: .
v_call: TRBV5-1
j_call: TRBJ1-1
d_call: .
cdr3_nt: TGCGCCAGCAGCTTTGGCCAGCCGGGGAACACTGAAGCTTTCTTT
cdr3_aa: CASSFGQPGNTEAFF

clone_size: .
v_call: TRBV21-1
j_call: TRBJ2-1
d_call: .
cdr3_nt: TGTGCCAGCAGCAAAGCCCTCGTTTACAATGAGCAGTTCTTC
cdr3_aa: CASSKALVYNEQFF

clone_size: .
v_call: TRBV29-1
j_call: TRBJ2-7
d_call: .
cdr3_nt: TGCAGCGTTGACTCAGGTGAGGACGAGCAGTACTTC
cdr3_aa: CSVDSGEDEQYF

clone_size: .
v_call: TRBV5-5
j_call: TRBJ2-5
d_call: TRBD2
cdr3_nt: TGTGCCAGCAGCTTAGCGGGAGGAGGGGGGAAGACCCAGTACTTC
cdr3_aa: CASSLAGGGGKTQYF

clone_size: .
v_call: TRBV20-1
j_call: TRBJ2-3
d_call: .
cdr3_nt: TGCAGTGCCAGGGGAACAGATACGCAGTATTTT
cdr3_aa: CSARGTDTQYF

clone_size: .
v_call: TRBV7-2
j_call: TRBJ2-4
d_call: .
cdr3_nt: TGTGCCAGCACCCAGGAGGCGGCCAAAAACATTCAGTACTTC
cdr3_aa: CASTQEAAKNIQYF

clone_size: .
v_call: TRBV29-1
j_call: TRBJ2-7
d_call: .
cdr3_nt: TGCAGCGTTGAAGATCGGTCAGGGGTCAACGAGCAGTACTTC
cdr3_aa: CSVEDRSGVNEQYF

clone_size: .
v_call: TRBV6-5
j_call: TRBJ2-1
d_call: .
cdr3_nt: TGTGCCAGCAGTTACGACAAATACAATGAGCAGTTCTTC
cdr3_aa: CASSYDKYNEQFF

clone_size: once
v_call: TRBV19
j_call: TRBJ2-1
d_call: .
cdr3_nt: TGTGCCAGTAGCCAGCTCGGGACACCGAACAATGAGCAGTTCTTC
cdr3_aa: CASSQLGTPNNEQFF

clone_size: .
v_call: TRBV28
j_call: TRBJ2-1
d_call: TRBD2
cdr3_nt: TGTGCCAGCAGCAAGGGACTAGCGGACTTGAGGGAGCAGTTCTTC
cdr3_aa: CASSKGLADLREQFF

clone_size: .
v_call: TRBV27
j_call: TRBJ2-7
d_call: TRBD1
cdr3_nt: TGTGCCAGCAGTTTAACAGGGGGCTACGAGCAGTACTTC
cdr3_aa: CASSLTGGYEQYF

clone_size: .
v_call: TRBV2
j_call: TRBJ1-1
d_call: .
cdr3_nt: TGTGCCAGCAGTGTCGATCAGAACACTGAAGCTTTCTTT
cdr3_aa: CASSVDQNTEAFF

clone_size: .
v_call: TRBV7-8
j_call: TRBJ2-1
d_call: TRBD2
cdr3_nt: TGTGCCAGCAGCTTAAGGTTTGGACTAGCGGGGCAAAATGAGCAGTTCTTC
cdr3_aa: CASSLRFGLAGQNEQFF